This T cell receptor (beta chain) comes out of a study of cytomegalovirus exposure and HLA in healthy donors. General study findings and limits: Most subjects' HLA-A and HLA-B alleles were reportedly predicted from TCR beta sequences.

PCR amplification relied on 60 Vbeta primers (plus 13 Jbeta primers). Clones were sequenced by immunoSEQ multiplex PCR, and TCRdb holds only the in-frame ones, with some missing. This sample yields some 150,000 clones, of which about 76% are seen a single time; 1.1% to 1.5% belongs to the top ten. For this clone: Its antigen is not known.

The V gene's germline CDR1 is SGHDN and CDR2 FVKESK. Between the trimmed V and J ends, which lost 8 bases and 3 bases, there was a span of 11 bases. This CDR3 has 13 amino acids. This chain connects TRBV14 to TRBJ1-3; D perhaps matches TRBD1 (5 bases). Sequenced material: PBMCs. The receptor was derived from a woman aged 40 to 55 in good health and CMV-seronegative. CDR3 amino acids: CASRGTVGNTIYF. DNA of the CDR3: TGTGCCAGCCGGGGGACTGTTGGAAACACCATATATTTT.